This T cell receptor (beta chain) was identified during a study of blood T cell repertoires in COVID-19. Clones were read by immunoSEQ multiplex PCR, and TCRdb kept only the in-frame ones, dropping some. Among more than 300,000 clones listed, just over 85% were seen once. Trimming at V came to 4 bases and at J to 4 bases, leaving 7 bases not matched to a gene. The germline V gene encodes CDR1 SGHTA and CDR2 FQGNSA. The CDR3 is 16 residues long. Donors in Cohort 3 who had recovered were those with two negative PCRs, healthcare professional clearance, or resolution of their symptoms. The sequence came from a young man who had recovered from COVID-19. The sequencing input was PBMCs or T cells enriched from blood (not recorded which). The chain links TRBV7-2 to TRBJ2-5; 12 bases agree with TRBD2. The CDR3 nucleotides are TGTGCCAGCAGCTCAGCTAGCGGGAGGGGCTTAGAGACCCAGTACTTC. As protein: CASSSASGRGLETQYF.